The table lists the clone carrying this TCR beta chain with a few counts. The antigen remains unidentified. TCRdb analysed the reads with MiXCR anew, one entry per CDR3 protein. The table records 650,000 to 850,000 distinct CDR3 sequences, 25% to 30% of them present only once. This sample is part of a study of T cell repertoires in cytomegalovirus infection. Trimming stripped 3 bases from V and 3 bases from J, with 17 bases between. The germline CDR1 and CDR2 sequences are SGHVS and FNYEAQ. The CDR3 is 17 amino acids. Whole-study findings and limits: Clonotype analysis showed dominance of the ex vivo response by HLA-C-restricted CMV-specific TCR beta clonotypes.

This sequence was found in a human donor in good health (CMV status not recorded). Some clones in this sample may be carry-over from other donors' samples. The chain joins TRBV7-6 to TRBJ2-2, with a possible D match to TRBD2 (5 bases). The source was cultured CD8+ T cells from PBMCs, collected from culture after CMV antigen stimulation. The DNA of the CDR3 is TGTGCCAGCAGCTTTAGGACTCCGGACGGCTACACCGGGGAGCTGTTTTTT. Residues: CASSFRTPDGYTGELFF. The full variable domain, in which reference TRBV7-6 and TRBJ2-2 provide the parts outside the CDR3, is GAGVSQSPRYKVTKRGQDVALRCDPISGHVSLYWYRQALGQGPEFLTYFNYEAQQDKSGLPNDRFSAERPEGSISTLTIQRTEQRDSAMYRCASSFRTPDGYTGELFFGEGSRLTVL.